This T cell receptor beta chain is drawn from a study of T cells in Graves' hyperthyroidism and ophthalmopathy. Study background: Peripheral blood sampling occurred at initial diagnosis, before any treatment.

Study outcomes and limitations: A model using 13 V-J features told ophthalmopathy apart from stable hyperthyroidism. Median prediction lead before ophthalmopathy onset was about 6.5 months with the model.

Each diagnosis drew on symptoms, thyroxine, TRAb, thyroid ultrasound and orbital computed tomography findings. There were TCR beta CDR3 regions amplified from RNA transcripts. An initial round of RT-PCR targeting the TCR CDR3 relied on the HTBI primer set. TCRdb reprocessed the multiplex PCR reads via MiXCR and lists one record per CDR3 protein. The top ten clones hold approximately 35% of a sample with about 250,000 distinct CDR3 sequences, around 26% of them seen once. V lost 4 bases and J lost 4; bases outside the gene matches: 8. The CDR3 contains 14 residues. The germline V gene has CDR1 SGHRS and CDR2 YFSETQ. About this clonotype: The antigen is undetermined.

The V call is TRBV5-1, the J call TRBJ2-7, with 7 nucleotides matching TRBD1. The sequenced sample was blood. The sequence came from a woman in her thirties or forties with Graves' ophthalmopathy. The CDR3 DNA reads TGCGCCAGCAGCAATAAGACAGGGCCATACGAGCAGTACTTC. Protein product: CASSNKTGPYEQYF.